The rows below give T cell receptor beta chains drawn from one sample of a study of T-cell reconstitution after alpha-beta-depleted transplantation in children. TCRdb reanalysed the PCR reads using MiXCR and keeps one entry per CDR3 protein. There are approximately 47,000 distinct CDR3 sequences in the sample; roughly 50% occur only once, and 30% to 40% lies in the top ten. The sequencing here drew on peripheral blood, taken before TCRalphabeta/CD19-depleted stem cell transplant. The receptors here all came from a boy less than two years old with SCID, due to receive a stem cell transplant. CDR3s include the opening cysteine and the closing phenylalanine or tryptophan. The D gene is left open where the match is weak. The listing skips clone size in some rows; elsewhere it reads once, few, many or a size class.

-	TRBJ1-2	TRBV4-2	-	TGTGCCAGCAGCCAAGTAGGGTCAGGGGTGGCTTATGGCTACACCTTC	CASSQVGSGVAYGYTF
-	TRBJ2-7	TRBV7-2	-	TGTGCCAGCAGCCAAATATCCGGAGCCTACGAGCAGTACTTC	CASSQISGAYEQYF
-	TRBJ1-5	TRBV3-1	-	TGTGCCAGCAGCCCAGGCAGGGGCAATCAGCCCCAGCATTTT	CASSPGRGNQPQHF
-	TRBJ1-2	TRBV4-3	-	TGCGCCAGCAGCCAAGAGAAGGGGAACTATGGCTACACCTTC	CASSQEKGNYGYTF
-	TRBJ2-3	TRBV20-1	once	TGCAGTGCTCGAACAGGCAGGGGCACAGATACGCAGTATTTT	CSARTGRGTDTQYF
TRBD1	TRBJ2-7	TRBV6-2/TRBV6-3	-	TGTGCCAGCAATCCAACAGGGGGCTCGGACGAGCAGTACTTC	CASNPTGGSDEQYF
-	TRBJ2-3	TRBV6-4	-	TGTGCCAGCAGTCCTACTTACAGGGTCGGCACAGATACGCAGTATTTT	CASSPTYRVGTDTQYF
-	TRBJ2-7	TRBV6-1	many	TGTGCCAGCAGTGAACGGGGTTACTCCTACGAGCAGTACTTC	CASSERGYSYEQYF
-	TRBJ2-7	TRBV6-5	-	TGTGCCAGCAGTTCCGCGGGACCTGCCTCCTACGAGCAGTACTTC	CASSSAGPASYEQYF
TRBD1	TRBJ1-2	TRBV5-1	-	TGCGCCAGCAGCTTGGGGACAGGGGGCTATGGCTACACCTTC	CASSLGTGGYGYTF
-	TRBJ2-5	TRBV5-6	few	TGTGCCAGCAGTCGACGGGGGGCCCTCTTGCAAGAGACCCAGTACTTC	CASSRRGALLQETQYF
-	TRBJ2-7	TRBV4-3	-	TGCGCCAGCAGCCCAGTAGGACAGCACTACGAGCAGTACTTC	CASSPVGQHYEQYF
-	TRBJ2-7	TRBV7-2	-	TGTGCCAGCAGCTTAGGTCCCGGGGTCGTCAGATACGAGCAGTACTTC	CASSLGPGVVRYEQYF
TRBD2	TRBJ2-3	TRBV5-1	few	TGCGCCAGCAGCTTGGGACGGGGGGTCCGCACAGATACGCAGTATTTT	CASSLGRGVRTDTQYF
TRBD2	TRBJ2-1	TRBV20-1	-	TGCAGTGCCCCCGCGGGACTAGCGGGGTACAATGAGCAGTTCTTC	CSAPAGLAGYNEQFF
-	TRBJ2-5	TRBV5-1	-	TGCGCCAGCAGTATTACAGGGATAGGTTTGGAGACCCAGTACTTC	CASSITGIGLETQYF
TRBD1	TRBJ1-4	TRBV12-3/TRBV12-4	-	TGTGCCAGCAGTATATGGGGGACAGGGGATGAAAAACTGTTTTTT	CASSIWGTGDEKLFF
TRBD1	TRBJ2-7	TRBV4-2	-	TGTGCCAGCAGCCCTTGGGACAGGGGTTCCTACGAGCAGTACTTC	CASSPWDRGSYEQYF
TRBD1	TRBJ1-1	TRBV4-1	once	TGCGCCAGCAGCCTAGGACAGGGAGACACTGAAGCTTTCTTT	CASSLGQGDTEAFF
TRBD1	TRBJ2-7	TRBV11-2	few	TGTGCCAGCAGCTCGATCCCGACAGGGTCCGACCCCACCTTCTACGAGCAGTACTTC	CASSSIPTGSDPTFYEQYF
TRBD2	TRBJ2-7	TRBV7-2	-	TGTGCCAGCAGCTTAGGTCGCGGGGGGGCCGGCTACGAGCAGTACTTC	CASSLGRGGAGYEQYF
TRBD2	TRBJ2-1	TRBV6-2/TRBV6-3	-	TGTGCCAGCAGACCTACAGGACTAGCGGTAATCAATGAGCAGTTCTTC	CASRPTGLAVINEQFF
TRBD2	TRBJ2-3	TRBV7-7	-	TGTGCTAGCAGCCCGCTTACCCTAGCGGGGGGAGATACGCAGTATTTT	CASSPLTLAGGDTQYF
-	TRBJ2-2	TRBV4-1	many	TGCGCCAGCAGCCGCGACAGGAGTACCGGGGAGCTGTTTTTT	CASSRDRSTGELFF
-	TRBJ2-1	TRBV5-6	-	TGTGCCAGCAGGACCTGGGCATGGGGGAATGAGCAGTTCTTC	CASRTWAWGNEQFF
-	TRBJ2-7	TRBV2	-	TGTGCCAGCAGCGAGACAGCGGCGTGGGTCGAGCAGTACTTC	CASSETAAWVEQYF
-	TRBJ2-5	TRBV28	-	TGTGCCAGCAGTTCCAGGCCAGAGACCCAGTACTTC	CASSSRPETQYF
-	TRBJ2-7	TRBV6-5	-	TGTGCCAGCAGTTACTTAGGGGACTTATACGAGCAGTACTTC	CASSYLGDLYEQYF
-	TRBJ2-7	TRBV6-1	-	TGTGCCAGCGGGCGAAGGGGGGGGCCCGACCAGCAGTACTTC	CASGRRGGPDQQYF
TRBD1	TRBJ2-5	TRBV20-1	once	TGCAGTGCTAGAGGCACCGGGACAGGGACCGGGGAGACCCAGTACTTC	CSARGTGTGTGETQYF
-	TRBJ1-1	TRBV4-3	many	TGCGCCAGCAGCCAAGTGCAGCGGATGAACACTGAAGCTTTCTTT	CASSQVQRMNTEAFF
-	TRBJ2-3	TRBV6-1	-	TGTGCCAGCAGTGAGAGTGCTGCTAGCACAGATACGCAGTATTTT	CASSESAASTDTQYF
TRBD2	TRBJ2-1	TRBV11-3	-	TGTGCCAGCAGCTCGAGAAATAGCGGGGGGGCCGATGAGCAGTTCTTC	CASSSRNSGGADEQFF